The 8 T cell receptor beta chains below were found in one sample sequenced in a study of T-cell reconstitution after alpha-beta-depleted transplantation in children. The TCRbeta library was prepared with unique molecular identifiers. One entry per CDR3 protein, called by TCRdb with MiXCR from the PCR reads. The sample holds approximately 500,000 distinct CDR3 sequences, approximately 30% seen once. The source material was PBMCs, sampled before TCRalphabeta/CD19-depleted stem cell transplant. These receptor sequences come from a boy under three years old with Wiskott-Aldrich syndrome, due to receive a stem cell transplant.

Only a few counts were recorded for this clonotype. The J gene is TRBJ2-7, the V gene TRBV27; D possibly corresponds to TRBD2 (6 bases). Germline loops: CDR1 MNHEY, CDR2 SMNVEV (reference sequence). Trimming took 5 bases from V and 0 from J, leaving 14 bases between them. This CDR3 is 15 amino acids long. The CDR3 coding sequence is TGTGCCAGCAGTCGGGCCCTTAGCGGCTCCTACGAGCAGTACTTC. This encodes CASSRALSGSYEQYF.

This chain uses TRBV7-2 with TRBJ2-5; TRBD2 might be the D (5 bases). This CDR3 is built from 16 residues. Trimming stripped 2 bases from V and 5 bases from J, with 18 bases between. Per germline, CDR1 SGHTA and CDR2 FQGNSA. CDR3 nucleotides: TGTGCCAGCAGCTTAAAACCGGGGTGGTCGGCGGAGACCCAGTACTTC. Translation gives CASSLKPGWSAETQYF.

The chain combines TRBV20-1 with TRBJ2-1; 7 bases agree with TRBD2. The CDR3 is made up of 16 amino acids. J lost 0 bases, V lost 2 bases, and 7 bases had no gene match. The V gene's germline CDR1 is DFQATT and CDR2 SNEGSKA (reference sequence). The CDR3 nucleotides are TGCAGTGCTAGATCATCTAGCGGAAACTCCTACAATGAGCAGTTCTTC. Protein product: CSARSSSGNSYNEQFF.

This clonotype was observed once. The rearrangement uses TRBV20-1 and TRBJ2-1; D perhaps matches TRBD1 (5 bases). The CDR3 has 14 amino acids. The germline V gene has CDR1 DFQATT and CDR2 SNEGSKA (reference sequence). Trimming pared 3 bases from V and 4 bases from J, leaving 13 bases between. This CDR3 reads CSASGHLTYNEQFF. In DNA, the CDR3 is TGCAGTGCTAGTGGACATCTCACTTACAATGAGCAGTTCTTC.

The chain links TRBV12-3 or TRBV12-4 to TRBJ2-1, with D possibly TRBD1 on 5 matching bases. V gave up 3 bases and J gave up 7 bases, with 13 bases separating them. The CDR3 has 14 residues. The CDR3 reads CASSLSRVMNEQFF. CDR3 nucleotide sequence: TGTGCCAGCAGTTTGTCCAGGGTAATGAATGAGCAGTTCTTC.

The chain employs TRBV5-5 and TRBJ1-6, with TRBD1 identical over 7 bases. Unmatched junction bases numbered 7, after V lost 4 bases and J lost 6 bases. Germline CDR1 SGHKS, CDR2 YYEKEE (reference sequence). CDR3 length: 15 residues. The CDR3 nucleotides read TGTGCCAGCAGCCTTTGGACAGGAAGTAATTCACCCCTCCACTTT. Encoded protein: CASSLWTGSNSPLHF.

The chain combines TRBV5-6 with TRBJ2-5, with 7 bases identical to TRBD1. The germline CDR1 and CDR2 sequences are SGHDT and YYEEEE. CDR3 length: 13 amino acids. V shed 6 bases and J 5 bases; nucleotides not matched to a gene: 7. The CDR3 is CASKGGCTETQYF. CDR3 sequence (DNA): TGTGCCAGCAAAGGGGGCTGTACGGAGACCCAGTACTTC.

The J gene is TRBJ2-1, the V gene TRBV7-9; 8 nucleotides agree with TRBD1. The trim removed 1 base at V and 3 bases at J, leaving 5 bases unmatched. Germline assignment: CDR1 SEHNR and CDR2 FQNEAQ (reference sequence). There are 16 residues in the CDR3. CDR3 DNA: TGTGCCAGCAGCTTAGGAGCAGGGGGCGTCTACAATGAGCAGTTCTTC. Encoded protein: CASSLGAGGVYNEQFF. Supplemented by reference TRBV7-9 and TRBJ2-1, the full variable domain reads DTGVSQNPRHKITKRGQNVTFRCDPISEHNRLYWYRQTLGQGPEFLTYFQNEAQLEKSRLLSDRFSAERPKGSFSTLEIQRTEQGDSAMYLCASSLGAGGVYNEQFFGPGTRLTVL.